The source of this T cell receptor beta chain is a study of blood T cell repertoires in COVID-19. Here immunoSEQ multiplex PCR was the method, and the copy in TCRdb shows in-frame clones only, minus some. The sample shows some 280,000 clones, around four fifths of them seen only once. The V end was cut by 5 bases, the J end by 2 bases, with 13 bases between. Germline CDR1 reads SGHNT; CDR2 reads YENEEA. The CDR3 has 15 residues. The chain recombines TRBV11-3 with TRBJ2-1; D may be TRBD1 (6 bases). The sample comprised peripheral blood. The source is a woman between 50 and 59 years old with active or convalescent COVID-19. CDR3 DNA: TGTGCCAGCAGCGAACCGGGACAAACCTACAATGAGCAGTTCTTC. Translated: CASSEPGQTYNEQFF. Supplemented by reference TRBV11-3 and TRBJ2-1, the full variable domain reads EAGVVQSPRYKIIEKKQPVAFWCNPISGHNTLYWYLQNLGQGPELLIRYENEEAVDDSQLPKDRFSAERLKGVDSTLKIQPAELGDSAVYLCASSEPGQTYNEQFFGPGTRLTVL.